This is a list of T cell receptor beta chains from one sample in a study of CD8+CD57+ T cells in acquired aplastic anemia. Using its own MiXCR run on the reads, TCRdb lists one record per CDR3 protein. This table has 90,000 to 150,000 distinct CDR3 sequences, 45% to 60% appearing once. Sample: sorted CD4+, CD8+, or CD8+CD57+ T cells (not recorded which) from PBMCs. The receptors stem from a human donor with aplastic anemia. CDR3s include the opening cysteine and the closing phenylalanine or tryptophan. A D gene is named only where the DNA matches it firmly. Some rows mark clone size as missing; the rest say once, few, many or name a class of expanded clone.

v_call	d_call	j_call	clone_size	cdr3_nt	cdr3_aa
TRBV6-5	.	TRBJ1-5	few	TGTGCCAGCAGTTACTCGGGCGGAAGCAATCAGCCCCAGCATTTT	CASSYSGGSNQPQHF
TRBV11-2	TRBD2	TRBJ2-1	.	TGTGCCAGCAGCTTAGGACTAGCGGGATACAATGAGCAGTTCTTC	CASSLGLAGYNEQFF
TRBV25-1	.	TRBJ1-1	.	TGTGCCAGCAGTGAGGGGGCGAGGACTGAAGCTTTCTTT	CASSEGARTEAFF
TRBV29-1	TRBD2	TRBJ2-3	many	TGCAGCGTTGCTGGACTAGCGGGAAGTTCAGATACGCAGTATTTT	CSVAGLAGSSDTQYF
TRBV2	.	TRBJ2-1	.	TGTGCCAGCAGTGAGGGGGTTTTCAAGCCCTACAATGAGCAGTTCTTC	CASSEGVFKPYNEQFF
TRBV24-1	.	TRBJ1-1	.	TGTGCCACCAGTGAGTCTGGGGGGAACACTGAAGCTTTCTTT	CATSESGGNTEAFF
TRBV10-3	.	TRBJ1-4	.	TGTGCCATCAGTGAGAAAGGCAAGAATGAAAAACTGTTTTTT	CAISEKGKNEKLFF
TRBV6-1	.	TRBJ1-4	few	TGTGCCAGCAGTGAACGTCCAACTAATGAAAAACTGTTTTTT	CASSERPTNEKLFF
TRBV12-3/TRBV12-4	.	TRBJ2-2	.	TGTGCCAGCAGTTTAAATTTTGGTCCACCCGACACCGGGGAGCTGTTTTTT	CASSLNFGPPDTGELFF
TRBV4-3	TRBD2	TRBJ2-7	many	TGCGCCAGCAGCCAAGAGACTAGCGGGGGTTTCAGCTCCTACGAGCAGTACTTC	CASSQETSGGFSSYEQYF
TRBV24-1	.	TRBJ2-1	.	TGTGCCACCAGTGGATCAGAAGGGAGCTCCTACAATGAGCAGTTCTTC	CATSGSEGSSYNEQFF
TRBV2	TRBD1	TRBJ1-5	.	TGTGCCAGCAATGGGGACAGGAATAGCAATCAGCCCCAGCATTTT	CASNGDRNSNQPQHF
TRBV29-1	.	TRBJ2-3	.	TGCAGCGTTGGCGCGGTCAGAAGCACAGATACGCAGTATTTT	CSVGAVRSTDTQYF
TRBV7-2	.	TRBJ2-3	few	TGTGCCAGCAGCCAGGGAGGAGGGGGCACAGATACGCAGTATTTT	CASSQGGGGTDTQYF
TRBV20-1	.	TRBJ2-3	.	TGCAGTGCTAGAATGGCTAACGGGCTCACAGATACGCAGTATTTT	CSARMANGLTDTQYF
TRBV20-1	.	TRBJ2-1	few	TGCAGTGCTAGGAAGGGGGATGAGCAGTTCTTC	CSARKGDEQFF
TRBV19	.	TRBJ2-2	.	TGTGCCAGTAGTCAATACGCCGGGGAGCTGTTTTTT	CASSQYAGELFF
TRBV7-3	.	TRBJ2-4	.	TGTGCCAGCAGCTTAACCCATGGCCAAAACATTCAGTACTTC	CASSLTHGQNIQYF
TRBV20-1	.	TRBJ2-2	many	TGCAGTGCTAGAGATCTGGGACACTTGAACACCGGGGAGCTGTTTTTT	CSARDLGHLNTGELFF
TRBV19	TRBD1	TRBJ1-1	.	TGTGCCAGTAGCAGGCAGGGGGCGGTCACTGAAGCTTTCTTT	CASSRQGAVTEAFF
TRBV10-2	.	TRBJ1-3	.	TGCGCCAGCATTGGGGCGCCTGGAAACACCATATATTTT	CASIGAPGNTIYF
TRBV5-5	.	TRBJ1-2	.	TGTGCCAGCAGCTTGAATCATGGGTACTATGGCTACACCTTC	CASSLNHGYYGYTF
TRBV27	.	TRBJ2-3	.	TGTGCCAGCAGTTTAGAGCTTAGCGGAGGTACGCAGTACTTT	CASSLELSGGTQYF
TRBV2	.	TRBJ2-7	many	TGTGCCACCCTGGCAGCCTACGAGCAGTACTTC	CATLAAYEQYF
TRBV5-1	.	TRBJ2-1	.	TGCGCCAGCAGCTTGGGCTTGCGGATCGCCACAGATACGCAGTTCTTC	CASSLGLRIATDTQFF
TRBV2	.	TRBJ1-1	.	TGTGCCAGCATTCAAGTACAGGGAAACACTGAAGCTTTCTTT	CASIQVQGNTEAFF
TRBV25-1	.	TRBJ2-1	.	TGTGCCAGCGAGGGATCGGAGAGCTCCTACAATGAGCAGTTCTTC	CASEGSESSYNEQFF
TRBV7-6	.	TRBJ2-1	.	TGTGCCAGCAGTTCCCCTTTTGGAGGGGAGAATGAGCAGTTCTTC	CASSSPFGGENEQFF
TRBV10-2	.	TRBJ2-3	.	TGCGCCAGCAGACCCACAGGGCCGGGCACAGATACGCAGTATTTT	CASRPTGPGTDTQYF
TRBV20-1	.	TRBJ1-6	once	TGCAGCGGCGTAGTGACAGGACACTCACCCCTCCACTTT	CSGVVTGHSPLHF
TRBV29-1	.	TRBJ1-6	.	TGCAGCGTCGCCGACCCCAATTCACCCCTCCACTTT	CSVADPNSPLHF
TRBV24-1	.	TRBJ2-7	few	TGTGCCACCAGTGATTTGGGGGGTGACGAGCAGTACTTC	CATSDLGGDEQYF
TRBV20-1	TRBD2	TRBJ2-3	many	TGCAGTGCTAGAGAGGGGAGCGGGAGCTTCACAGATACGCAGTATTTT	CSAREGSGSFTDTQYF
TRBV30	TRBD1	TRBJ2-7	.	TGTGCCTGGGGGGGGACAGGGCCAAACGAGCAGTACTTC	CAWGGTGPNEQYF
TRBV20-1	TRBD1	TRBJ2-7	.	TGCAGTGCAATCCCCCGGGACAGGGTTAACGAGCAGTACTTC	CSAIPRDRVNEQYF
TRBV29-1	.	TRBJ1-2	once	TGCAGCGTTGTGGTCTGGCAGGGAGGAGGTGGCTACACCTTC	CSVVVWQGGGGYTF
TRBV24-1	.	TRBJ2-5	.	TGTGCCACCAGTGACGCCAGGGGATCGGGGGAGACCCAGTACTTC	CATSDARGSGETQYF
TRBV5-1	.	TRBJ2-5	.	TGCGCCAGCAGCGGGGGCCAGCCTAAGAGGGAGACCCAGTACTTC	CASSGGQPKRETQYF
TRBV15	.	TRBJ1-5	.	TGTGCCACCAGCAGAGAAAGAGGGGGGATTTGGCCCCAGCATTTT	CATSRERGGIWPQHF
TRBV19	TRBD1	TRBJ2-7	few	TGTGCCAGTAGTGTTCGACAGGGCCCCTACGAGCAGTACTTC	CASSVRQGPYEQYF
TRBV9	TRBD2	TRBJ2-1	.	TGTGCCAGCAGCGTCCAGCGGGAGTACAATGAGCAGTTCTTC	CASSVQREYNEQFF
TRBV6-1	.	TRBJ1-2	many	TGTGCCACCCTTAGAGCGTATGGCTACACCTTC	CATLRAYGYTF
TRBV20-1	TRBD2	TRBJ2-1	.	TGCAGTGCTAGAGATCTCCTAGCGGGGGGGCGATCTATCAATGAGCAGTTCTTC	CSARDLLAGGRSINEQFF
TRBV29-1	.	TRBJ1-1	few	TGCAGCGTTCCGACGGTGGACACTGAGGCTTTCTTT	CSVPTVDTEAFF
TRBV9	.	TRBJ1-1	many	TGTGCCAGCAGCGCTAACAGGGTGGAGGACACTGAAGCTTTCTTT	CASSANRVEDTEAFF
TRBV7-9	.	TRBJ2-7	.	TGTGCCAGCAGTCCCCCCTTAGCGCGGAACGAGCAGTACTTC	CASSPPLARNEQYF
TRBV30	TRBD2	TRBJ2-7	.	TGTGCCTGCACTGGGACTAGCGGGAACTACGAGCAGTACTTC	CACTGTSGNYEQYF
TRBV7-2	.	TRBJ2-7	.	TGTGCCAGCAGCCATAGGTCCCTCTACGAGCAGTACTTC	CASSHRSLYEQYF
TRBV7-8	TRBD1	TRBJ2-5	few	TGTGCCAGCAGCTTAGTGGGGGACAGTCAAGAGACCCAGTACTTC	CASSLVGDSQETQYF
TRBV5-1	.	TRBJ1-1	.	TGCGCCAGCAGCCCCGTTTGGAACACTGAAGCTTTCTTT	CASSPVWNTEAFF
TRBV24-1	TRBD2	TRBJ2-3	once	TGTGCCAGCAGCGAAGCCGGGGGGGGGTCAGATACGCAGTATTTT	CASSEAGGGSDTQYF
TRBV24-1	.	TRBJ2-3	.	TGTGCCACCAGTGCCGGGACGCGGGGCACAGATACGCAGTATTTT	CATSAGTRGTDTQYF
TRBV25-1	.	TRBJ1-1	.	TGTGCCAGCAGTGAATTTTACACCTCGAACACTGACGCTTTCTTT	CASSEFYTSNTDAFF
TRBV10-1	.	TRBJ1-5	.	TGCGCCAGCAGTGAGTCGTTTCAACAGCCCCAGCATTTT	CASSESFQQPQHF